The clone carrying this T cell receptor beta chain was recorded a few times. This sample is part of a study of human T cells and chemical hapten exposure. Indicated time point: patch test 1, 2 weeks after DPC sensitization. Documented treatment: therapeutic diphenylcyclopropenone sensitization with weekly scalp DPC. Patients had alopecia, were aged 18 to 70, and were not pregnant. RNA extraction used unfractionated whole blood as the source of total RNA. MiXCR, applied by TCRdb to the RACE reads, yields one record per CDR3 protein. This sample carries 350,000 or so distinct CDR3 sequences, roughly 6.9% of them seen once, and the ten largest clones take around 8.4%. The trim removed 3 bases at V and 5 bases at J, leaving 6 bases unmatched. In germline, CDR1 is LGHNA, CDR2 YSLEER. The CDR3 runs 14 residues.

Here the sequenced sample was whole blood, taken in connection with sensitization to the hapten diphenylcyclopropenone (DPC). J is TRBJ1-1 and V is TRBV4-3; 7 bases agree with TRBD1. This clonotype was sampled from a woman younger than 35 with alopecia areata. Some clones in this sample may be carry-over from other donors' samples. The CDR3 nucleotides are TGCGCCAGCAGCCAGACAGGGAGAGGGACTGAAGCTTTCTTT. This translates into CASSQTGRGTEAFF.